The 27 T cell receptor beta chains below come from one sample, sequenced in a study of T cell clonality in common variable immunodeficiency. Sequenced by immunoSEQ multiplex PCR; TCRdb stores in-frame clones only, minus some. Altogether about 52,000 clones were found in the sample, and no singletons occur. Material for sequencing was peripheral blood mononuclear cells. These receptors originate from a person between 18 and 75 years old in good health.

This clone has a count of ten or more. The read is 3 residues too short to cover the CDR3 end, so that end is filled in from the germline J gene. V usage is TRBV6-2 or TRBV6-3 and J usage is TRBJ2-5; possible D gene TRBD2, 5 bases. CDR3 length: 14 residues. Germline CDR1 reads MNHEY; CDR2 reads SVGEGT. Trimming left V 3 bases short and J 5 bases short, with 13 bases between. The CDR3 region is CASSYERARETQYF. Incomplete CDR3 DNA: TGTGCCAGCAGTTATGAGAGGGCACGGGAGACC.

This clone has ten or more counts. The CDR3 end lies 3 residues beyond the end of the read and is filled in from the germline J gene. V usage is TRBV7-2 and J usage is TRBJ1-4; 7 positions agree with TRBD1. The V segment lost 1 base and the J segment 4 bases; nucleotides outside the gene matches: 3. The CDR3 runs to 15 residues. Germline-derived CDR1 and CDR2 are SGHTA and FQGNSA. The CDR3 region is CASSLVTGSNEKLFF. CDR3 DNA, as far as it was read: TGTGCCAGCAGCTTAGTGACAGGGAGTAATGAAAAA. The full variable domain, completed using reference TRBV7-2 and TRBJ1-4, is GAGVSQSPSNKVTEKGKDVELRCDPISGHTALYWYRQSLGQGLEFLIYFQGNSAPDKSGLPSDRFSAERTGGSVSTLTIQRTQQEDSAVYLCASSLVTGSNEKLFFGSGTQLSVL.

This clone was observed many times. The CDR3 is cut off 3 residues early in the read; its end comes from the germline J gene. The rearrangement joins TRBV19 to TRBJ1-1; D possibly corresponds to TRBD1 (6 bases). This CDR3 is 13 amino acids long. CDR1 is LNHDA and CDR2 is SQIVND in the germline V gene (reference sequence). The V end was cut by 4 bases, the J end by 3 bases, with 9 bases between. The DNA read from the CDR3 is TGTGCCAGTAGTACCAGGGGCTACACTGAA. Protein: CASSTRGYTE. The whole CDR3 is CASSTRGYTEAFF.

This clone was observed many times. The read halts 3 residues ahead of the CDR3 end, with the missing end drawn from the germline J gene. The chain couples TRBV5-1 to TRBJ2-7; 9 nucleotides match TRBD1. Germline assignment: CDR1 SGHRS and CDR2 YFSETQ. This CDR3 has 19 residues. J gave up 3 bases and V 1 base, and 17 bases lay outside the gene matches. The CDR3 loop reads CASSLRGQGDLPNIYEQYF. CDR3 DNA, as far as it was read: TGCGCCAGCAGCTTGAGGGGACAGGGTGATCTCCCGAATATCTACGAG.

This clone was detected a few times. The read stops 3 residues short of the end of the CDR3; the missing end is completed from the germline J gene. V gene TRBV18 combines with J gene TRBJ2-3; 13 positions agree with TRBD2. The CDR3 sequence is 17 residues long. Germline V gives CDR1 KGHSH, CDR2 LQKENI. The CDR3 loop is CASSPRTSGSYQETQYF. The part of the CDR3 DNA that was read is TGTGCCAGCTCACCCCGGACTAGCGGGAGTTACCAAGAGACG.

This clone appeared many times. The covered CDR3 bases are TGCAGCGTTGAAGAAGGGGGAGGGATGGGGCTCTCCTACGAG. This sequence encodes CSVEEGGGMGLSYE. The whole CDR3 sequence reads CSVEEGGGMGLSYEQYF. The chain links TRBV29-1 to TRBJ2-7; D is perhaps TRBD2 (7 bases). The CDR3 is cut off 3 residues early in the read; its end comes from the germline J gene. The germline V gene has CDR1 SQVTM and CDR2 ANQGSEA. This CDR3 spans 17 amino acids. Between the trimmed V and J ends, which lost 0 bases and 0 bases, there was a span of 18 bases.

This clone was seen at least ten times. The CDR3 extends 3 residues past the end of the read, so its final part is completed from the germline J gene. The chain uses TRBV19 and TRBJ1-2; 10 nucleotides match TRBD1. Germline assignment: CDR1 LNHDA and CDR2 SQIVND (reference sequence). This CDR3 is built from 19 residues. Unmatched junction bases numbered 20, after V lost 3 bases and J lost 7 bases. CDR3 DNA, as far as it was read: TGTGCCAGTAGTATTTTGAGGATCTACTCCCGGACAGGGGGACGTGGC. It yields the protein CASSILRIYSRTGGRG. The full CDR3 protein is CASSILRIYSRTGGRGYTF.

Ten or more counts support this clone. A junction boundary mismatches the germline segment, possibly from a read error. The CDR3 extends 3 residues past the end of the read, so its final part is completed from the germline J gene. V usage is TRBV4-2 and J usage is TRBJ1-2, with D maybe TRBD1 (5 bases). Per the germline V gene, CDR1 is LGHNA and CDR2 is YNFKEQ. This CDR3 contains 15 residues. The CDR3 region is CASSQEFRVDYGYTF. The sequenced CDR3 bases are TGCGCCAGCAGCCAAGAATTCAGGGTCGACTATGGC.

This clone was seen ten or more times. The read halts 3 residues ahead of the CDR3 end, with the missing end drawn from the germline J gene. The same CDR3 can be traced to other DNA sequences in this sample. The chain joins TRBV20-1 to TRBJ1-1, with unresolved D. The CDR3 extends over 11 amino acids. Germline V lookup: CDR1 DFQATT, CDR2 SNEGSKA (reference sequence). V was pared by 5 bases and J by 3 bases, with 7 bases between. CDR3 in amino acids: CSASRDTEAFF. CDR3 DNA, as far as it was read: TGCAGTGCTTCGAGGGACACTGAA.

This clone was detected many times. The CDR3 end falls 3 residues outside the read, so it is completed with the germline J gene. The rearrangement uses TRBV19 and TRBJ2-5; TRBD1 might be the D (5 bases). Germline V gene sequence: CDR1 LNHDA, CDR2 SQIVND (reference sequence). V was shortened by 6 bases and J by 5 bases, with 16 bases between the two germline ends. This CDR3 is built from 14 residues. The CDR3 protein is CASSHQQARETQYF. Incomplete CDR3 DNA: TGTGCCAGTAGCCACCAACAGGCCCGGGAGACC.

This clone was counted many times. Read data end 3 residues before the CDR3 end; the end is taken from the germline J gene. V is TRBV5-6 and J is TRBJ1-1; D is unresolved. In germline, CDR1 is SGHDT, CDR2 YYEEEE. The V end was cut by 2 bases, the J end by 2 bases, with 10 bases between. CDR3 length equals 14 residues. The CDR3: CASSFATQNTEAFF. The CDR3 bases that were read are TGTGCCAGCAGCTTCGCTACCCAAAACACTGAA.

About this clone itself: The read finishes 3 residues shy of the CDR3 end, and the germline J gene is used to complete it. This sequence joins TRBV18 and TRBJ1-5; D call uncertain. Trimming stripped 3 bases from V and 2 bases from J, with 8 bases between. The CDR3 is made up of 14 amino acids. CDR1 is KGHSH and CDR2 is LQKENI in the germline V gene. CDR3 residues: CASSPGAGNQPQHF. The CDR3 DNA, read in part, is TGTGCCAGCTCACCCGGTGCGGGCAATCAGCCC.

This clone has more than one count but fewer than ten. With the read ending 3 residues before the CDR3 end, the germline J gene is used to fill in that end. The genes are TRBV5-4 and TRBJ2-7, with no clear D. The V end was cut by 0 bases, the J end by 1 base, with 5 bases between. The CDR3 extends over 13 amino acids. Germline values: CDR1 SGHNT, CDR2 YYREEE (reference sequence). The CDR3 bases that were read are TGTGCCAGCAGCTTGGCCGTTTCCTACGAG. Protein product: CASSLAVSYE. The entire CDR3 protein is CASSLAVSYEQYF.

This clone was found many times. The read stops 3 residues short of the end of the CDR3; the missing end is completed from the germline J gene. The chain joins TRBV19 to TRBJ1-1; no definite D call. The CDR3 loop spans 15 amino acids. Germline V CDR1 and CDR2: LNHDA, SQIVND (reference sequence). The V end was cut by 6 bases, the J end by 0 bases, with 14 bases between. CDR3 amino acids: CASSPGGRLNTEAFF. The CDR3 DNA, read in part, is TGTGCCAGTAGCCCTGGAGGCAGGCTGAACACTGAA. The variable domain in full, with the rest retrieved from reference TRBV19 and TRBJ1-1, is DGGITQSPKYLFRKEGQNVTLSCEQNLNHDAMYWYRQDPGQGLRLIYYSQIVNDFQKGDIAEGYSVSREKKESFPLTVTSAQKNPTAFYLCASSPGGRLNTEAFFGQGTRLTVV.

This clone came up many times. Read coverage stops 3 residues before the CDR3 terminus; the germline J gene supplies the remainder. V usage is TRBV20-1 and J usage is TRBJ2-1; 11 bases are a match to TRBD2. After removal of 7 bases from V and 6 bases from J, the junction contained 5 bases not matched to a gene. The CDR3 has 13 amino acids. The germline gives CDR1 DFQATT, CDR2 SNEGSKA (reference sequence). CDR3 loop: CSVNSGGANEQFF. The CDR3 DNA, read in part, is TGCAGTGTAAATAGCGGGGGGGCCAATGAG.

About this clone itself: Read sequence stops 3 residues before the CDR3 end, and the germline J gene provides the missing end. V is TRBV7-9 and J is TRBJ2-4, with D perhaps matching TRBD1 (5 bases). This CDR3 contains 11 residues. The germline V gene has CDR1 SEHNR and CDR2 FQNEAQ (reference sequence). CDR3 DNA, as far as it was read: TGTGCCAGCAGCACCAGGGATGGT. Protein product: CASSTRDG. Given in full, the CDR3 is CASSTRDGQYF. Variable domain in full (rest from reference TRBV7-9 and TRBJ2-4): DTGVSQNPRHKITKRGQNVTFRCDPISEHNRLYWYRQTLGQGPEFLTYFQNEAQLEKSRLLSDRFSAERPKGSFSTLEIQRTEQGDSAMYLCASSTRDGQYFGAGTRLSVL.

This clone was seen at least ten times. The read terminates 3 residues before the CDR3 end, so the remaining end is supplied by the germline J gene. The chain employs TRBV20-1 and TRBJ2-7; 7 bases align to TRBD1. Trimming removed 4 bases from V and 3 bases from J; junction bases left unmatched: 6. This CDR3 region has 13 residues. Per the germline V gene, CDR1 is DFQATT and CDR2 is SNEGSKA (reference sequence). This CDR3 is CSAMYRGGYEQYF. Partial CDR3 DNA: TGCAGTGCTATGTACAGGGGTGGCTACGAG.

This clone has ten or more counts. The CDR3 here is CASSEVTGQDYGYTF. Partial CDR3 DNA: TGTGCCAGCAGTGAAGTGACGGGACAGGACTATGGC. The chain joins TRBV6-1 to TRBJ1-2, with 8 bases aligning to TRBD1. The read stops 3 residues short of the end of the CDR3; the missing end is completed from the germline J gene. The CDR3 is made up of 15 amino acids. Per the germline V gene, CDR1 is MNHNS and CDR2 is SASEGT. Trimming took 1 base from V and 3 from J; bases not matched to a gene: 4.

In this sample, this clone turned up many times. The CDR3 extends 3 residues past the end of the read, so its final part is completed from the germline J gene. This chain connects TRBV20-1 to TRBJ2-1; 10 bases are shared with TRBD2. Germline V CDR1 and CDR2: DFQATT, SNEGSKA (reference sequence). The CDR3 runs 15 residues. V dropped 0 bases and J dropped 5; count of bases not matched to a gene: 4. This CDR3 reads CSAREPLAGHNEQFF. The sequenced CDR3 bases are TGCAGTGCTAGAGAGCCACTAGCGGGGCACAATGAG.

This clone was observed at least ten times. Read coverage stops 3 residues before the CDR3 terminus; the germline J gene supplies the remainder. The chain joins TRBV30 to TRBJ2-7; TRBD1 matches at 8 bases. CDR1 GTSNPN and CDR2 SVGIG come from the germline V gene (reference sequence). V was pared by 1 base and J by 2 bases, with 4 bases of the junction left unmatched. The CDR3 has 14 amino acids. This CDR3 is CAWSGDRTTYEQYF. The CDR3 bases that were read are TGTGCCTGGAGTGGGGACAGGACCACCTACGAG.

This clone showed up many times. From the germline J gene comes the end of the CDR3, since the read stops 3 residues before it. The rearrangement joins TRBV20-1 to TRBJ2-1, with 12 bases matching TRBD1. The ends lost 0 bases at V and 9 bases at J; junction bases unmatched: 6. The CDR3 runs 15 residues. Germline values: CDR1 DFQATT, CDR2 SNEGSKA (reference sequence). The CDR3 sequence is CSARDWDRGRGEQFF. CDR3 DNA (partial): TGCAGTGCTAGAGATTGGGACAGGGGGCGCGGTGAG.

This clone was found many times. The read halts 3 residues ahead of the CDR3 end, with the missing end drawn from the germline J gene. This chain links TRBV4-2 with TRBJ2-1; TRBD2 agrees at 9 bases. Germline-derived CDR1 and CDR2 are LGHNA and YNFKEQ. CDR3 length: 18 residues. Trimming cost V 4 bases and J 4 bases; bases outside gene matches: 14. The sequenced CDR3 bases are TGTGCCAGCAGCCCGAAAATTGGCGGGAGGGCCCGGTACAATGAG. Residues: CASSPKIGGRARYNE. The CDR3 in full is CASSPKIGGRARYNEQFF.

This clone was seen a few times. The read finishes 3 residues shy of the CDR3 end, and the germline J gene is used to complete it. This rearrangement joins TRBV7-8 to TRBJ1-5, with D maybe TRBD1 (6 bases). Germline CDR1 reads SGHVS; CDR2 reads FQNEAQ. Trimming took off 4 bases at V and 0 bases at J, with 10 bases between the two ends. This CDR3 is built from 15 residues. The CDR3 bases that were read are TGTGCCAGCAGCTCCGACAGGACTAGCAATCAGCCC. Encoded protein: CASSSDRTSNQP. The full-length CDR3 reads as CASSSDRTSNQPQHF.

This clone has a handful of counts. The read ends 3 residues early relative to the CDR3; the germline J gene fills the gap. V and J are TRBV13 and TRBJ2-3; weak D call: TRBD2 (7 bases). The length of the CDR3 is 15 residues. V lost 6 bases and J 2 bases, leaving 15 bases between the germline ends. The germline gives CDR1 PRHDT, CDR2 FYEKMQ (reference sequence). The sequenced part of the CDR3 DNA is TGTGCCAGCAGTCATAAGGGGGGGTACACAGATACG. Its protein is CASSHKGGYTDT. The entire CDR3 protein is CASSHKGGYTDTQYF.

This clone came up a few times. CDR3 DNA (partial): TGTGCCAGCAGCTTAGCCCTAGCGGGCTCAATCTACGAG. Translating it yields CASSLALAGSIYE. The CDR3, in full, reads CASSLALAGSIYEQYF. The J gene is TRBJ2-7, the V gene TRBV7-2; 8 bases agree with TRBD2. Read sequence stops 3 residues before the CDR3 end, and the germline J gene provides the missing end. J was trimmed by 3 bases and V by 0 bases; bases with no gene match: 7. Germline loops: CDR1 SGHTA, CDR2 FQGNSA. CDR3 size: 16 residues.

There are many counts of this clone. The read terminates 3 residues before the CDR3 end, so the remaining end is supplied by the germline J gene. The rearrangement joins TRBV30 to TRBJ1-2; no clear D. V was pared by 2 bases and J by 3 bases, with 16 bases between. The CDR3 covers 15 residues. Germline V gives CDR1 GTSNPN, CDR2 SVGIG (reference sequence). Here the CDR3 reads CAWSQEAIVDYGYTF. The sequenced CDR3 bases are TGTGCCTGGAGTCAGGAGGCAATCGTCGACTATGGC.

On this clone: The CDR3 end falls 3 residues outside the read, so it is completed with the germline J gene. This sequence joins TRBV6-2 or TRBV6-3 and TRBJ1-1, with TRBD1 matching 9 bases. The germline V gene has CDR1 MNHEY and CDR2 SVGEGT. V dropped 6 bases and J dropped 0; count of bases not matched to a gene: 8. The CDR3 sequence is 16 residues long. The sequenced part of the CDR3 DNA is TGTGCCAGCAGACCCCCGGGACAGGGATTGAACACTGAA. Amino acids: CASRPPGQGLNTE. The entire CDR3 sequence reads CASRPPGQGLNTEAFF.